One and the same sample provided the 7 T cell receptor beta chains below, sequenced in a study of T-cell memory formation after mild COVID-19. TCRdb processed the 5' RACE reads anew with MiXCR; each CDR3 protein has one entry. Found here are approximately 100,000 distinct CDR3 sequences, around 27% of them singletons; the top ten hold roughly 41%. The specimen was PBMCs or a T cell subset sorted from them (not recorded which). All receptors come from a man between 18 and 35 years old who had mild COVID-19 (a few samples of this study predate the infection). Cell type and time point are not known.

The genes are TRBV7-2 and TRBJ2-3; D possibly corresponds to TRBD1 (6 bases). The CDR3 totals 14 residues. CDR1 and CDR2 (germline): SGHTA, FQGNSA. V was pared by 1 base and J by 5 bases, with 10 bases between. CDR3 amino acids: CASSLEPRGDTQYF. The CDR3 nucleotides read TGTGCCAGCAGCTTAGAGCCCAGGGGAGATACGCAGTATTTT.

V and J are TRBV7-2 and TRBJ1-6, with a tentative D call TRBD1 (6 bases). CDR1 is SGHTA and CDR2 is FQGNSA in the germline V gene. The germline V and J ends were trimmed by 3 bases and 9 bases, with 18 bases remaining between them. The CDR3 covers 16 residues. The CDR3 DNA reads TGTGCCAGCAGCTTTCTACAGGCTCCCAGGGGTTCACCCCTCCACTTT. Protein product: CASSFLQAPRGSPLHF. The full variable domain, in which reference TRBV7-2 and TRBJ1-6 provide the parts outside the CDR3, is GAGVSQSPSNKVTEKGKDVELRCDPISGHTALYWYRQSLGQGLEFLIYFQGNSAPDKSGLPSDRFSAERTGGSVSTLTIQRTQQEDSAVYLCASSFLQAPRGSPLHFGNGTRLTVT.

The V and J genes are TRBV11-2 and TRBJ2-1; D remains ambiguous. V was trimmed by 4 bases and J by 9 bases, leaving 7 bases between them. Germline V gene data show CDR1 as SGHAT and CDR2 as FQNNGV. The CDR3 contains 11 residues. DNA for the CDR3: TGTGCCAGCAGCTCAGTACTTGAGCAGTTCTTC. Amino acids: CASSSVLEQFF.

The rearrangement joins TRBV11-2 to TRBJ2-1; D may match TRBD1 or TRBD2 (5 bases each). CDR1 is SGHAT and CDR2 is FQNNGV in the germline V gene. This CDR3 comprises 14 residues. Trimming removed 5 bases from V and 7 bases from J, with 15 bases in between. The CDR3 sequence is CASSPIGGVNEQFF. Here the CDR3 DNA reads TGTGCCAGCAGCCCCATTGGGGGAGTGAATGAGCAGTTCTTC.

The table lists this clonotype with a few counts. The CDR3 loop reads CSVVIEGLYEQYV. In nucleotides, the CDR3 is TGCAGCGTTGTAATAGAGGGTCTCTACGAGCAGTACGTC. The chain combines TRBV29-1 with TRBJ2-7; TRBD2 is a possible D gene (5 bases). CDR1 is SQVTM, CDR2 ANQGSEA, per germline. The CDR3 consists of 13 residues. With 4 bases removed from V and 3 bases from J, the gap between germline ends came to 13 bases.

This chain joins TRBV9 and TRBJ2-3; TRBD1 is a possible D gene (5 bases). The CDR3 spans 15 residues. The V and J ends lost 0 bases and 2 bases respectively, with 10 bases between them. The V gene's germline CDR1 is SGDLS and CDR2 YYNGEE. CDR3 loop: CASSVEGRDTDTQYF. CDR3 sequence (DNA): TGTGCCAGCAGCGTAGAGGGCAGGGACACAGATACGCAGTATTTT.

The sample holds one count of this clonotype. The chain employs TRBV10-2 and TRBJ2-3, with 9 bases matching TRBD2. Germline V gene data show CDR1 as WSHSY and CDR2 as SAAADI. Trimming at V came to 6 bases and at J to 4 bases, leaving 2 bases not matched to a gene. This CDR3 has 13 amino acids. CDR3 DNA sequence: TGCGCCAGCAGGCTAGCGGGGTCAGATACGCAGTATTTT. Translated, it gives CASRLAGSDTQYF.